These T cell receptor beta chains were read from a single sample in a study of T cell clonotyping in hematopoietic cell transplantation. Repertoires were generated with immunoSEQ multiplex PCR, while TCRdb's copy carries only in-frame clones and drops some. The profile shows some 6,000 clones, roughly 78% of them singletons. The source material was peripheral blood mononuclear cells, sampled 180 days after allogeneic stem cell transplant. These receptors were taken from an older male patient who had an allogeneic stem cell transplant from an unrelated donor, so T cells may come from the graft donor. Some clones in this sample may be carry-over from other donors' samples. Both conserved end residues are part of each CDR3. A D gene is named only where the DNA matches it firmly. The size of a clone is reported for some rows only, either as once, few or many, or as a class for expanded clones.

14,TRBV27,TRBJ1-1,-,few,TGTGCCAGCAGTTTATCGTCGGCAGGACTTGAAGCTTTCTTT,CASSLSSAGLEAFF
12,TRBV10-2,TRBJ2-7,TRBD2,medium-sized,TGCGCCAGCAGTGGGGCGGGGGGCGAGCAGTACTTC,CASSGAGGEQYF
13,TRBV28,TRBJ1-2,-,-,TGTGCCAGCAGGGCAGCAGCTAACTATGGCTACACCTTC,CASRAAANYGYTF
11,TRBV20-1,TRBJ2-7,-,few,TGCAGTGCGGGGACTCCCTACGAGCAGTACTTC,CSAGTPYEQYF
15,TRBV28,TRBJ1-2,TRBD1,large,TGTGCCAGCAGAACAACCGGGACAGGGGAGAATGGCTACACCTTC,CASRTTGTGENGYTF
14,TRBV6-5,TRBJ2-1,-,-,TGTGCCAGCAGTCCCGTCTCGTCAATGAATGAGCAGTTCTTC,CASSPVSSMNEQFF
12,TRBV25-1,TRBJ2-1,-,-,TGTGCCAGCAGTGAACGACTGGTGGAGCAGTTCTTC,CASSERLVEQFF
15,TRBV19,TRBJ2-7,-,few,TGTGCCAGTAGCCCGTTGGGAGGAGGATCCTACGAGCAGTACTTC,CASSPLGGGSYEQYF
14,TRBV6-6,TRBJ2-1,-,-,TGTGCCAGCAGTTCCCAACTTCAGAAGGATGAGCAGTTCTTC,CASSSQLQKDEQFF
14,TRBV19,TRBJ2-6,-,-,TGTGCCAGTAGTATAGGTTACGGGGCCAACGTCCTGACTTTC,CASSIGYGANVLTF
17,TRBV5-1,TRBJ2-4,-,few,TGCGCCAGCAGCAGTGGGCCGGTGCTTATAGCCAAAAACATTCAGTACTTC,CASSSGPVLIAKNIQYF
13,TRBV2,TRBJ1-6,-,-,TGTGCCAGCACCCTGACCGGTAATTCACCCCTCCACTTT,CASTLTGNSPLHF
16,TRBV28,TRBJ1-5,-,once,TGTGCCAGCAGTTTCCAGACAGAATATAGCAATCAGCCCCAGCATTTT,CASSFQTEYSNQPQHF
16,TRBV13,TRBJ2-2,-,-,TGTGCCAGCAGCTTAGGGGAGCTAGCACGGACCGGGGAGCTGTTTTTT,CASSLGELARTGELFF
12,TRBV19,TRBJ1-2,-,-,TGTGCCAGTATTTACAAGCAGGGATGCTACACCTTC,CASIYKQGCYTF
11,TRBV29-1,TRBJ1-1,-,-,TGCAGCCTAGGCGCGAACACTGAAGCTTTCTTT,CSLGANTEAFF
14,TRBV18,TRBJ2-7,-,once,TGTGCCAGCTCACCGGACACCTACTCCTACGAGCAGTACTTC,CASSPDTYSYEQYF
16,TRBV28,TRBJ2-2,TRBD2,-,TGTGCCAGCAGTTCACCGGGACTAGTCAGCACCGGGGAGCTGTTTTTT,CASSSPGLVSTGELFF
12,TRBV2,TRBJ1-2,TRBD1,-,TGTGCCAGCACGAACAGGGGGCAGGGCTACACCTTC,CASTNRGQGYTF
16,TRBV14,TRBJ2-1,TRBD2,-,TGTGCCAGCAGCCAAGAAGCGGGAGGATGGGTGGATGAGCAGTTCTTC,CASSQEAGGWVDEQFF
14,TRBV6-5,TRBJ2-7,TRBD1,few,TGTGCCAGCACCCTTGGACAGGGAAGTGGGGAGCAGTACTTC,CASTLGQGSGEQYF
13,TRBV28,TRBJ2-7,-,-,TGTGCCAGCAGTTTTCGGCGACGCTACGAGCAGTACTTC,CASSFRRRYEQYF
15,TRBV28,TRBJ1-5,TRBD1,-,TGTGCCAGCAGTTTATACAGGGGTTCCAATCAGCCCCAGCATTTT,CASSLYRGSNQPQHF
13,TRBV13,TRBJ1-2,TRBD1,-,TGTGCCAGCAGCTCGACAGGGAGCTATGGCTACACCTTC,CASSSTGSYGYTF
14,TRBV30,TRBJ2-1,TRBD2,-,TGTGCCTGGAGTGCGAAGCGGGAGGGCTATGAGCAGTTCTTC,CAWSAKREGYEQFF
17,TRBV4-3,TRBJ2-7,TRBD2,-,TGCGCCAGCAGCCAAGACGCCTTAGCGGGGGTCTCCTACGAGCAGTACTTC,CASSQDALAGVSYEQYF
13,TRBV19,TRBJ2-7,-,-,TGTGCCAGTAGTATAGGCGGGGTACACGAGCAGTACTTC,CASSIGGVHEQYF
14,TRBV9,TRBJ2-7,TRBD1,-,TGTGCCAGCAGCGCGGGGGGACAGGGCCGGGGGCAGTACTTC,CASSAGGQGRGQYF
15,TRBV29-1,TRBJ1-3,-,-,TGCAGCGTTGAAAATCCGGGACTTGCTGGAAACACCATATATTTT,CSVENPGLAGNTIYF
17,TRBV14,TRBJ2-7,TRBD1,-,TGTGCCAGCAGCCAAGATAGGCCACAGGGGATAATCTACGAGCAGTACTTC,CASSQDRPQGIIYEQYF
18,TRBV29-1,TRBJ2-7,TRBD2,-,TGCAGCGTTGAAGCTTTAGGGAAAGCGGGAGGGCCTTCCTACGAGCAGTACTTC,CSVEALGKAGGPSYEQYF
14,TRBV19,TRBJ2-1,-,-,TGTGCCAGTAGTAGGCCGCAAACCTACAATGAGCAGTTCTTC,CASSRPQTYNEQFF
10,TRBV29-1,TRBJ1-5,-,-,TGCAGCGTTTGGTCTCAGCCCCAGCATTTT,CSVWSQPQHF
19,TRBV5-1,TRBJ2-5,-,-,TGCGCCAGCAGAAACGCCGGGACCCTAAGGAGGGCCCCGCAAGAGACCCAGTACTTC,CASRNAGTLRRAPQETQYF
14,TRBV10-3,TRBJ1-2,-,-,TGTGCCATCAGTAGGGACGGAGCAATTAAAGGCTACACCTTC,CAISRDGAIKGYTF
18,TRBV28,TRBJ1-5,-,-,TGTGCCAGCAGGTTTTCCAGGGTTGGGCCTTATAGCAATCAGCCCCAGCATTTT,CASRFSRVGPYSNQPQHF
17,TRBV14,TRBJ1-4,TRBD1,-,TGTGCCAGCAGCTTTACCGGGACAGAGCCAACTAATGAAAAACTGTTTTTT,CASSFTGTEPTNEKLFF
15,TRBV2,TRBJ2-7,TRBD1,-,TGTGCCCGGCGGAGGACAGGGGGCGCAGGAGGCGAGCAGTACTTC,CARRRTGGAGGEQYF
13,TRBV6-1,TRBJ2-7,TRBD1,once,TGTGCCAGCAGTGGGGACAGGGCCAACGAGCAGTACTTC,CASSGDRANEQYF
12,TRBV15,TRBJ2-5,-,-,TGTGCCACCAGCAGAGACGGAGAGACCCAGTACTTC,CATSRDGETQYF
16,TRBV5-1,TRBJ1-2,-,-,TGCGCCAGCAGCTTGGCCGGTCGGCAGGGGAACTATGGCTACACCTTC,CASSLAGRQGNYGYTF
10,TRBV2,TRBJ2-7,-,-,TGTGCCAGCAGTGCTCTCGAGCAGTACTTC,CASSALEQYF
15,TRBV2,TRBJ1-4,-,-,TGTGCCAGCAATGTGCAAACGAACCGTAATGAAAAACTGTTTTTT,CASNVQTNRNEKLFF
14,TRBV28,TRBJ1-1,-,-,TGTGCCAGCGAAAAGGGGCTGCCGAACACTGAAGCTTTCTTT,CASEKGLPNTEAFF
15,TRBV28,TRBJ2-1,-,-,TGTGCCAGCAGAGGCTCTGGCGCCGCCTACAATGAGCAGTTCTTC,CASRGSGAAYNEQFF
15,TRBV21-1,TRBJ2-7,-,once,TGTGCCAGCAGCAAGAATCGGGCCAATGTCTACGAGCAGTACTTC,CASSKNRANVYEQYF
18,TRBV19,TRBJ1-5,-,-,TGTGCCAGTAAAAGAAACCGGGAAGGTTCTTATAGCAATCAGCCCCAGCATTTT,CASKRNREGSYSNQPQHF
16,TRBV28,TRBJ2-2,TRBD1,-,TGTGCCAGCAGTACCTACACAGGGGTGAACACCGGGGAGCTGTTTTTT,CASSTYTGVNTGELFF
12,TRBV6-6,TRBJ1-4,-,-,TGTGCCAGTACATCAGCTAATGAAAAACTGTTTTTT,CASTSANEKLFF